The entry below gives a single TCR beta chain sequence along with its context. The data stem from a study of blood T cell repertoires in COVID-19. In the authors' methods: Cell counts per sample came from amplifying reference gene primers. Profiling relied on immunoSEQ multiplex PCR, and the TCRdb table lists in-frame clones only, not all of them. The V and J calls and the clone size are those of that table, but D and trimming were determined from the DNA. Of 200,000 to 300,000 clones in the sample, roughly 86% were seen once. Sequenced: peripheral blood. The TCR was taken from a man aged 45 to 65 with acute or convalescent COVID-19.

The CDR3 reads CASSPQWAGTNEKLFF. In nucleotides, the CDR3 is TGTGCCAGCAGTCCCCAGTGGGCAGGGACTAATGAAAAACTGTTTTTT. The genes are TRBV27 and TRBJ1-4, with a weak D call TRBD1 (5 bases). CDR1 and CDR2 (germline): MNHEY, SMNVEV (reference sequence). The CDR3 extends over 16 amino acids. Trimming removed 5 bases from V and 2 bases from J, with 15 bases in between.